A selection of T cell receptor beta chains follows, all from one sample in a study of early T cells in non-severe SARS-CoV-2 infection. Using its own MiXCR run on the 5' RACE reads, TCRdb lists one record per CDR3 protein. Of 45,000 to 65,000 distinct CDR3 sequences listed, around 10% are singletons. Sequenced material: whole blood. The receptors were sampled from an adult who was a healthcare worker with PCR-confirmed SARS-CoV-2 infection or an uninfected control (not recorded which). The CDR3 runs from the conserved cysteine through the conserved F or W.

j_gene	v_gene	len	CDR3aa
TRBJ2-2	TRBV29-1	13	CSVERPNTGELFF
TRBJ2-7	TRBV12-3/TRBV12-4	17	CASSPNMGEGVSYEQYF
TRBJ2-3	TRBV11-2	14	CASSHGLSTDTQYF
TRBJ1-2	TRBV7-2	14	CASSAGPINYGYTF
TRBJ1-1	TRBV18	15	CASSPPVMGPTEAFF
TRBJ1-1	TRBV7-9	13	CASSLVGGERAFF
TRBJ1-2	TRBV6-2/TRBV6-3	15	CASSYSMTGTGGYTF
TRBJ2-7	TRBV7-9	12	CASSRSSYEQYF
TRBJ2-3	TRBV11-2	16	CASSLGLAGPADTQYF
TRBJ2-3	TRBV10-3	15	CAISPGTSIADTQYF
TRBJ2-1	TRBV5-1	15	CASSSQRATGNEQFF
TRBJ2-3	TRBV20-1	14	CSASGRSGYDTQYF
TRBJ1-5	TRBV7-2	15	CASSLQGGSNQPQHF
TRBJ1-5	TRBV12-3/TRBV12-4	13	CASSLTGEQPQHF
TRBJ2-1	TRBV11-2	15	CASSLDEAGGNEQFF
TRBJ2-7	TRBV5-1	14	CASSSRSDGYEQYF
TRBJ2-4	TRBV10-1	13	CATKGRVKNIQYF
TRBJ2-3	TRBV29-1	12	CSAPTSGYTQYF